This T cell receptor (beta chain) was recorded in a study of blood T cell repertoires in COVID-19. Study information: Whether acute or convalescent, the COVID-19 samples came from the United States, Italy and Spain.

Some clones are missing from TCRdb's copy, which holds only in-frame ones; the method was immunoSEQ multiplex PCR. Among 120,000 to 150,000 clones listed, about four fifths were seen once. J was trimmed by 10 bases and V by 5 bases; bases with no gene match: 14. Germline values: CDR1 SGHVS, CDR2 FNYEAQ. The CDR3 is made up of 18 amino acids. The rearrangement joins TRBV7-6 to TRBJ2-1; 16 nucleotides line up with TRBD2. The TCR sequence derives from a human donor in a cohort sampled during active COVID-19. The sample taken for sequencing was peripheral blood. This CDR3 is CASSDGTSGGARFWEQFF. CDR3 DNA sequence: TGTGCCAGCAGCGACGGGACTAGCGGGGGGGCCCGGTTTTGGGAGCAGTTCTTC.